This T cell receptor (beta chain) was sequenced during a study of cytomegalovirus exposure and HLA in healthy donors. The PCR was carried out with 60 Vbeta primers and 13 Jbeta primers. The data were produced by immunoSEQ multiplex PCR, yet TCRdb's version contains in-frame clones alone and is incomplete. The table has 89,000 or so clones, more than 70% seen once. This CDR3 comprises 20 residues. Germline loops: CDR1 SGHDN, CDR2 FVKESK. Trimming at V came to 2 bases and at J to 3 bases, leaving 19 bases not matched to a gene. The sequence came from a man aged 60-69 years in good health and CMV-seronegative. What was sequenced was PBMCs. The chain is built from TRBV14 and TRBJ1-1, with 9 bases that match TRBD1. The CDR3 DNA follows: TGTGCCAGCAGCCAATCGCGACCGGGACAGGGATGGAGGGAGGACACTGAAGCTTTCTTT. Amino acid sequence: CASSQSRPGQGWREDTEAFF.